The clone carrying this T cell receptor (beta chain) was recorded once. The record originates from a study of blood T cell repertoires in COVID-19. Background on the study: The analysed material was cDNA or gDNA that came from T cells, B-cell-depleted T cells, or PBMCs.

This CDR3 spans 16 amino acids. V was clipped by 0 bases and J by 1 base; unmatched bases: 2. The germline CDR1 and CDR2 sequences are SGHNT and YYREEE (reference sequence). Original handling: Quantification of nucleated cells was approximated via reference gene primer amplification. Sequencing used immunoSEQ multiplex PCR; TCRdb keeps in-frame clones, though not all of them. V and J calls and clone size are copied from that table; D and trimming were computed from the DNA. The table includes 250,000 to 400,000 clones, about nine tenths detected once. The chain is built from TRBV5-4 and TRBJ1-5, with 9 bases lining up with TRBD1. The clonotype originates from a woman aged 25 to 39 with COVID-19, enrolled during active disease. Sequenced: peripheral blood. Here the CDR3 DNA reads TGTGCCAGCAGCTTGGGGGGGACAGGGAGCAATCAGCCCCAGCATTTT. Its protein product is CASSLGGTGSNQPQHF.